These 21 T cell receptor beta chains were all obtained from the same sample, sequenced in a study of neurological immune-mediated disorders. MiXCR, run by TCRdb on the 5' RACE reads, gives a single entry per CDR3 protein. The table lists over 45,000 distinct CDR3 sequences, about 3.7% of them singletons. Sequenced input: PBMCs. The receptors were sampled from a man in his forties with multiple sclerosis.

This clonotype was counted many times. The rearrangement uses TRBV3-1 and TRBJ2-7; 12 positions agree with TRBD2. Germline V gene sequence: CDR1 LGHDT, CDR2 YNNKEL (reference sequence). This CDR3 spans 17 amino acids. The J segment lost 2 bases and the V segment lost 0 bases, leaving 5 bases of the junction unmatched. As DNA, the CDR3 is TGTGCCAGCAGCCAAGATGTGCTAGCGGGGGGGCCCTACGAGCAGTACTTC. This codes for CASSQDVLAGGPYEQYF.

This clonotype was seen repeatedly, ten times or more. The chain combines TRBV20-1 with TRBJ2-7, with 9 bases matching TRBD1. This CDR3 is 15 amino acids long. Unmatched junction bases numbered 11, after V lost 6 bases and J lost 2 bases. From germline, CDR1 is DFQATT and CDR2 SNEGSKA (reference sequence). For the CDR3, the DNA is TGCAGTGCCAACGATCCGGGACAGGGCACCTACGAGCAGTACTTC. This encodes CSANDPGQGTYEQYF.

This clonotype was seen repeatedly, ten times or more. The J gene is TRBJ2-3, the V gene TRBV7-3; a possible D gene is TRBD2 (6 bases). Germline values: CDR1 SGHTA, CDR2 FQGTGA. This CDR3 comprises 15 residues. V was cut by 5 bases and J by 2 bases, with 14 bases left in between. CDR3 DNA: TGTGCCAGCAGCCCCGGGGGACTTTCCACAGATACGCAGTATTTT. Translated, it gives CASSPGGLSTDTQYF.

This clonotype has a count of ten or more. The V and J genes are TRBV3-1 and TRBJ2-3; TRBD2 agrees at 12 bases. The V and J ends lost 1 base and 1 base, in that order; junction bases with no gene match: 6. The CDR3 runs to 18 residues. CDR1 and CDR2 (germline): LGHDT, YNNKEL (reference sequence). The CDR3 loop reads CASSQVLASGGGTDTQYF. CDR3 DNA: TGTGCCAGCAGCCAAGTTTTGGCTAGCGGGGGGGGCACAGATACGCAGTATTTT.

This clonotype was found many times. The chain joins TRBV12-3 or TRBV12-4 to TRBJ2-5; the D gene is possibly TRBD1 (6 bases). The CDR3 has 14 amino acids. V was trimmed by 7 bases and J by 4 bases, leaving 16 bases between them. CDR3 residues: CASTPGTSGETQYF. CDR3 bases: TGTGCCAGCACCCCTGGGACATCCGGAGAGACCCAGTACTTC.

This clonotype was seen at least ten times. This chain joins TRBV3-1 and TRBJ2-7, with 7 bases aligning to TRBD1. The CDR3 covers 13 residues. The germline CDR1 and CDR2 sequences are LGHDT and YNNKEL (reference sequence). V dropped 4 bases and J dropped 4; count of bases not matched to a gene: 4. The chain's CDR3 is CASSRQGKYEQYF. In nucleotides, the CDR3 is TGTGCCAGCAGCCGACAGGGAAAGTACGAGCAGTACTTC.

Many counts were recorded for this clonotype. This chain connects TRBV5-1 to TRBJ2-3, with 12 bases that match TRBD2. The CDR3 extends over 15 amino acids. The germline gives CDR1 SGHRS, CDR2 YFSETQ. V dropped 6 bases and J dropped 6; count of bases not matched to a gene: 8. CDR3 in amino acids: CASTRLAGVADTQYF. The CDR3 DNA sequence: TGCGCCAGCACCCGACTAGCGGGGGTGGCGGATACGCAGTATTTT.

This clonotype was seen at least ten times. The chain joins TRBV5-5 to TRBJ2-4, with TRBD1 matching 7 bases. After removal of 4 bases from V and 2 bases from J, the junction contained 3 bases not matched to a gene. The CDR3 length is 14 residues. The germline gives CDR1 SGHKS, CDR2 YYEKEE (reference sequence). CDR3 in amino acids: CASSDRVSKNIQYF. The CDR3 nucleotides read TGTGCCAGCAGCGACAGGGTTTCCAAAAACATTCAGTACTTC.

This clonotype occurred a few times. A junction end diverges from the germline sequence, so it may reflect a read error. Written as DNA, the CDR3 is TGTGCCAGCAGCACGGACAGGGATCAGCCCCAGAATTTT. Its protein is CASSTDRDQPQNF. The V gene is TRBV5-4, the J gene TRBJ1-5; the match to TRBD1 covers 8 bases. Germline V gene data show CDR1 as SGHNT and CDR2 as YYREEE (reference sequence). This CDR3 comprises 13 residues.

This clonotype was recorded at least ten times. A read error may account for a junction end that differs from germline. The chain couples TRBV5-6 to TRBJ1-5; TRBD1 matches 9 bases. CDR3 length: 14 amino acids. Germline CDR1 SGHDT, CDR2 YYEEEE. CDR3 residues: CASSNTGGNQPQNF. The CDR3 coding sequence is TGTGCCAGCAGCAACACAGGGGGCAATCAGCCCCAGAATTTT.

V usage is TRBV30 and J usage is TRBJ1-3; D is unclear. Looked up from germline, CDR1 is GTSNPN and CDR2 is SVGIG (reference sequence). This CDR3 comprises 13 residues. V was trimmed by 2 bases and J by 7 bases, leaving 12 bases between them. The DNA of the CDR3 is TGTGCCTGGAGTCTCTCGTTGCCGAACACCATATATTTT. As protein: CAWSLSLPNTIYF. Variable domain in full (rest from reference TRBV30 and TRBJ1-3): SQTIHQWPATLVQPVGSPLSLECTVEGTSNPNLYWYRQAAGRGLQLLFYSVGIGQISSEVPQNLSASRPQDRQFILSSKKLLLSDSGFYLCAWSLSLPNTIYFGEGSWLTVV.

This clonotype occurred many times. V and J are TRBV7-8 and TRBJ2-2; 10 nucleotides agree with TRBD1. CDR3 length: 17 amino acids. Germline values: CDR1 SGHVS, CDR2 FQNEAQ. V shed 5 bases and J 4 bases; nucleotides not matched to a gene: 10. The DNA for the CDR3 is TGTGCCAGCAGCACCACGACAGGGGGCTTGAGCACCGGGGAGCTGTTTTTT. Translation gives CASSTTTGGLSTGELFF.

This clonotype was counted at least ten times. The chain carries TRBV21-1 and TRBJ2-2. TRBV21-1 is a listed pseudogene. This CDR3 comprises 13 residues. The CDR3 here is CASSPQGTGELFF. In DNA, the CDR3 is TGTGCCAGCAGCCCCCAAGGCACCGGGGAGCTGTTTTTT.

This clonotype occurred many times. The rearrangement joins TRBV5-6 to TRBJ2-3; 11 bases are shared with TRBD2. The CDR3 spans 16 residues. From germline, CDR1 is SGHDT and CDR2 YYEEEE. The J segment lost 4 bases and the V segment lost 0 bases, leaving 4 bases of the junction unmatched. CDR3 nucleotide sequence: TGTGCCAGCAGCTTGGTCCAACTAGCGGGGGCAGATACGCAGTATTTT. Translating it yields CASSLVQLAGADTQYF.

This clonotype appeared many times. The V and J genes are TRBV11-3 and TRBJ2-3; D is undetermined. There are 13 residues in the CDR3. Trimming shortened V by 8 bases and J by 0 bases, and 9 bases separated the two germline ends. The germline V gene encodes CDR1 SGHNT and CDR2 YENEEA. CDR3 nucleotides: TGTGCCAGCGGAATTACTAGCACAGATACGCAGTATTTT. It encodes CASGITSTDTQYF.

V gene TRBV20-1 combines with J gene TRBJ1-5; no clear D gene. Looked up from germline, CDR1 is DFQATT and CDR2 is SNEGSKA (reference sequence). The V and J ends lost 5 bases and 7 bases respectively, with 21 bases between them. The length of the CDR3 is 15 residues. The CDR3 loop is CSAGTARVGWQPQHF. DNA of the CDR3: TGCAGTGCTGGTACCGCTCGAGTGGGGTGGCAGCCCCAGCATTTT.

In this sample, this clonotype turned up many times. The J gene is TRBJ2-7, the V gene TRBV27, with no clear D. This CDR3 spans 11 amino acids. From germline, CDR1 is MNHEY and CDR2 SMNVEV (reference sequence). The V end lost 5 bases, the J end lost 6 bases, and 8 bases lay between the germline ends. The CDR3 loop reads CASSRMGEQYF. CDR3 DNA sequence: TGTGCCAGCAGTCGGATGGGCGAGCAGTACTTC.

This clonotype was seen a few times. One base away lies a much larger clone, so this may be a sequencing read error. The gene calls are TRBV4-1 and TRBJ1-1; 11 bases line up with TRBD1. Germline CDR1 and CDR2: MGHRA and YSYEKL. The CDR3 runs to 18 residues. V lost 4 bases, J lost 4 bases, and 14 bases stayed unmatched. The CDR3 DNA sequence: TGCGCCAGCAGCCCCCGGTATGGGACAGGGGGAATTATCACTGAAGCTTTCTTT. Translation gives CASSPRYGTGGIITEAFF.

The sample holds many counts of this clonotype. This rearrangement joins TRBV5-1 to TRBJ1-5; TRBD1 is a possible D gene (6 bases). Looked up from germline, CDR1 is SGHRS and CDR2 is YFSETQ. V was pared by 5 bases and J by 6 bases, with 15 bases between. The CDR3 is 14 amino acids. The CDR3 region has the DNA TGCGCCAGCAGAAGGTCAGGGGATGGTCAGCCCCAGCATTTT. This codes for CASRRSGDGQPQHF.

This clonotype was seen repeatedly, ten times or more. V usage is TRBV6-5 and J usage is TRBJ2-6; D gene unclear. V was clipped by 1 base and J by 0 bases, with 13 bases between them. CDR3 length: 18 amino acids. The germline V gene encodes CDR1 MNHEY and CDR2 SVGAGI. Here the CDR3 reads CASSYFRSYTSGANVLTF. CDR3 DNA: TGTGCCAGCAGTTACTTTAGGTCATATACCTCTGGGGCCAACGTCCTGACTTTC.

This clonotype was seen at least ten times. The rearrangement joins TRBV5-6 to TRBJ2-2, with D hard to call. Germline CDR1 SGHDT, CDR2 YYEEEE. Trimming shortened V by 3 bases and J by 7 bases, and 19 bases separated the two germline ends. The CDR3 contains 16 residues. This CDR3 reads CASSSRLGPGNGELFF. CDR3 DNA sequence: TGTGCCAGCAGCTCCCGACTTGGCCCCGGCAACGGGGAGCTGTTTTTT.